A single sample gave rise to the 32 T cell receptor beta chains below, sequenced in a study of cytomegalovirus exposure and HLA in healthy donors. Data came from immunoSEQ multiplex PCR; TCRdb stores just in-frame clones and leaves some out. The sample consists of 50,000 to 65,000 clones, more than 85% of them appearing once. The sequenced material came from PBMCs. The receptors were gathered from a woman aged 18-29 years in good health and CMV-seropositive.

The gene calls are TRBV30 and TRBJ2-7; D gene ambiguous. CDR3 length equals 15 residues. Germline CDR1 and CDR2: GTSNPN and SVGIG (reference sequence). The V gene lost 4 bases and the J gene lost 0 bases, with 16 bases spanning the gap. CDR3 coding DNA: TGTGCCTGGAACGAGGAAAAAAGGAGCTCCTACGAGCAGTACTTC. As protein: CAWNEEKRSSYEQYF.

This chain uses TRBV25-1 with TRBJ1-1; D is ambiguous. The length of the CDR3 is 15 residues. Trimming took off 6 bases at V and 2 bases at J, with 16 bases between the two ends. Germline CDR1 reads MGHDK; CDR2 reads SYGVNS. As DNA, the CDR3 is TGTGCCAGCAGCCCCATCGGCCGGGGAAACACTGAAGCTTTCTTT. It translates to CASSPIGRGNTEAFF.

The CDR3 reads CASSFSSGNYGEQYF. As DNA, the CDR3 is TGTGCCAGCAGTTTTTCGAGCGGGAACTACGGCGAGCAGTACTTC. The gene calls are TRBV27 and TRBJ2-7; 7 nucleotides agree with TRBD2. V was clipped by 3 bases and J by 6 bases; unmatched bases: 11. Germline V CDR1 and CDR2: MNHEY, SMNVEV (reference sequence). There are 15 residues in the CDR3.

This chain joins TRBV11-2 and TRBJ2-7; a possible D gene is TRBD2 (5 bases). The germline gives CDR1 SGHAT, CDR2 FQNNGV. The CDR3 covers 19 residues. The V end lost 0 bases, the J end lost 1 base, and 22 bases lay between the germline ends. DNA of the CDR3: TGTGCCAGCAGCTTAGATCGGTCGGTGAGGGTAACGGGATCCTACGAGCAGTACTTC. Amino acids: CASSLDRSVRVTGSYEQYF.

J is TRBJ1-4 and V is TRBV7-8, with D hard to call. The CDR3 consists of 16 residues. Deletions cut 5 bases from V and 7 bases from J, with 20 bases between. Germline V gene lookup returns CDR1 SGHVS and CDR2 FQNEAQ. The CDR3 reads CASSPKRGAYGEKLFF. CDR3 in DNA: TGTGCCAGCAGCCCTAAGCGGGGTGCGTACGGTGAAAAACTGTTTTTT.

The rearrangement uses TRBV5-1 and TRBJ2-1; the match to TRBD2 covers 10 bases. Germline-derived CDR1 and CDR2 are SGHRS and YFSETQ. CDR3 length: 15 residues. After removal of 0 bases from V and 6 bases from J, the junction contained 3 bases not matched to a gene. CDR3: CASSLAGLAVNEQFF. Here the CDR3 DNA reads TGCGCCAGCAGCTTGGCTGGACTAGCGGTCAATGAGCAGTTCTTC. The full variable domain, in which reference TRBV5-1 and TRBJ2-1 provide the parts outside the CDR3, is KAGVTQTPRYLIKTRGQQVTLSCSPISGHRSVSWYQQTPGQGLQFLFEYFSETQRNKGNFPGRFSGRQFSNSRSEMNVSTLELGDSALYLCASSLAGLAVNEQFFGPGTRLTVL.

Only one count was recorded for this clone. The chain combines TRBV6-6 with TRBJ2-3, with D unclear. This CDR3 spans 12 amino acids. CDR1 is MNHNY and CDR2 is SVGAGI in the germline V gene (reference sequence). The germline V and J ends were trimmed by 11 bases and 6 bases, with 15 bases remaining between them. The CDR3 protein is CASQALADTQYF. DNA of the CDR3: TGTGCCTCCCAGGCGTTGGCGGATACGCAGTATTTT.

The rearrangement joins TRBV6-1 to TRBJ2-5; D gene unclear. The V end lost 5 bases, the J end lost 2 bases, and 9 bases lay between the germline ends. Germline lookup yields CDR1 MNHNS and CDR2 SASEGT. The CDR3 runs to 13 residues. The CDR3 is CASSFGPQETQYF. CDR3 bases: TGTGCCAGCAGTTTTGGGCCTCAAGAGACCCAGTACTTC.

The rearrangement links TRBV5-1 to TRBJ2-3; 14 bases fit TRBD2. From germline, CDR1 is SGHRS and CDR2 YFSETQ. V shed 2 bases, J shed 2 bases, and the junction held 4 bases outside the gene matches. The CDR3 spans 17 residues. This CDR3 reads CASSFRLAGGVTDTQYF. CDR3 sequence (DNA): TGCGCCAGCAGCTTCAGACTAGCGGGGGGGGTCACAGATACGCAGTATTTT.

This chain joins TRBV27 and TRBJ1-6; D not resolved. CDR1 and CDR2 (germline): MNHEY, SMNVEV (reference sequence). V was clipped by 5 bases and J by 10 bases, with 21 bases between them. The CDR3 has 16 residues. The CDR3 region has the DNA TGTGCCAGCAGTCTCGGACGCGGCGGGGTAATATCACCCCTCCACTTT. Its protein product is CASSLGRGGVISPLHF.

The genes are TRBV6-5 and TRBJ1-2; 9 nucleotides align to TRBD1. The trim removed 5 bases at V and 2 bases at J, leaving 6 bases unmatched. Germline V gives CDR1 MNHEY, CDR2 SVGAGI. The length of the CDR3 is 15 residues. In nucleotides, the CDR3 is TGTGCCAGCAGTCGACCCGGGACAGGGAACTATGGCTACACCTTC. It is translated as CASSRPGTGNYGYTF.

This clone was seen just once. V usage is TRBV6-1 and J usage is TRBJ2-5; 7 bases are a match to TRBD1. Per germline, CDR1 MNHNS and CDR2 SASEGT. There are 14 residues in the CDR3. J lost 5 bases, V lost 6 bases, and 9 bases had no gene match. CDR3 coding DNA: TGTGCCAGCAGCAGCACAGGGGATCGGGAGACCCAGTACTTC. This sequence encodes CASSSTGDRETQYF.

The chain carries TRBV4-3 and TRBJ2-2, with 15 positions matching TRBD2. The CDR3 contains 16 residues. The germline V gene has CDR1 LGHNA and CDR2 YSLEER. The trim removed 4 bases at V and 5 bases at J, leaving 2 bases unmatched. The CDR3 nucleotides read TGCGCCAGCAGCCTAGGACTAGCGGGGGGGACCGGGGAGCTGTTTTTT. Translation: CASSLGLAGGTGELFF.

V gene TRBV6-1 combines with J gene TRBJ2-5; 14 nucleotides line up with TRBD2. CDR1 is MNHNS, CDR2 SASEGT, per germline. V was pared by 7 bases and J by 4 bases, with 2 bases of the junction left unmatched. The CDR3 contains 14 residues. DNA for the CDR3: TGTGCCAGCAAAGGACTAGCGGGGGGAGAGACCCAGTACTTC. Translated, it gives CASKGLAGGETQYF.

The genes are TRBV7-3 and TRBJ1-3; D not resolved. Germline V gives CDR1 SGHTA, CDR2 FQGTGA. The CDR3 totals 13 residues. The V end was cut by 5 bases, the J end by 0 bases, with 5 bases between. This CDR3 is CASSLSSGNTIYF. The DNA of the CDR3 is TGTGCCAGCAGCCTGAGCTCTGGAAACACCATATATTTT. The variable domain in full, completed from reference TRBV7-3 and TRBJ1-3, reads GAGVSQTPSNKVTEKGKYVELRCDPISGHTALYWYRQSLGQGPEFLIYFQGTGAADDSGLPNDRFFAVRPEGSVSTLKIQRTERGDSAVYLCASSLSSGNTIYFGEGSWLTVV.

The rearrangement joins TRBV5-4 to TRBJ2-1; D is unresolved. This CDR3 spans 12 amino acids. Between the trimmed V and J ends, which lost 6 bases and 7 bases, there was a span of 11 bases. Germline CDR1 and CDR2: SGHNT and YYREEE (reference sequence). The CDR3, as DNA: TGTGCCAGCAAAGACCAAGCGAATGAGCAGTTCTTC. It encodes CASKDQANEQFF.

CDR3 sequence: CASSQGGGDTGELFF. CDR3 nucleotide sequence: TGTGCCAGCAGCCAAGGTGGGGGGGACACCGGGGAGCTGTTTTTT. V usage is TRBV4-2 and J usage is TRBJ2-2; 7 bases align to TRBD2. Germline loops: CDR1 LGHNA, CDR2 YNFKEQ. The ends lost 1 base at V and 3 bases at J; junction bases unmatched: 2. The CDR3 extends over 15 amino acids.

The genes are TRBV28 and TRBJ2-7, with D perhaps TRBD1 (5 bases). The CDR3 consists of 17 residues. Germline CDR1 and CDR2: MDHEN and SYDVKM. V shed 2 bases and J shed 3 bases, with 20 bases lying between them. CDR3 bases: TGTGCCAGCAGTTTAGGGTCATCCAGGGCCCCCTTCTACGAGCAGTACTTC. Translating it yields CASSLGSSRAPFYEQYF. The full variable domain, with the rest looked up from reference TRBV28 and TRBJ2-7, is DVKVTQSSRYLVKRTGEKVFLECVQDMDHENMFWYRQDPGLGLRLIYFSYDVKMKEKGDIPEGYSVSREKKERFSLILESASTNQTSMYLCASSLGSSRAPFYEQYFGPGTRLTVT.

In the case of this clone: Other nucleotide sequences from this sample produce the same CDR3. V gene TRBV27 combines with J gene TRBJ1-5; D ambiguous. The CDR3 is made up of 13 amino acids. The germline V gene has CDR1 MNHEY and CDR2 SMNVEV (reference sequence). V lost 2 bases, J lost 4 bases, and 6 bases lay in between. This CDR3 reads CASSLSLNQPQHF. Here the CDR3 DNA reads TGTGCCAGCAGTTTAAGCCTAAATCAGCCCCAGCATTTT.

This clone was found a few times. The V call is TRBV6-6, the J call TRBJ1-2; 8 bases agree with TRBD1. With 8 bases clipped from V and 3 bases from J, the junction kept 8 bases outside the gene matches. Germline CDR1 and CDR2: MNHNY and SVGAGI (reference sequence). The CDR3 length is 14 residues. Written as DNA, the CDR3 is TGTGCCAGCGCCAGACAGGGGTGGGACTATGGCTACACCTTC. It specifies CASARQGWDYGYTF.

The rearrangement joins TRBV29-1 to TRBJ2-3; D is perhaps TRBD1 (6 bases). Looked up from germline, CDR1 is SQVTM and CDR2 is ANQGSEA. CDR3 length: 14 residues. The V end was cut by 4 bases, the J end by 4 bases, with 15 bases between. This chain's CDR3 is CSVGTGIWADTQYF. The CDR3, as DNA: TGCAGCGTTGGAACAGGGATTTGGGCAGATACGCAGTATTTT.

The V call is TRBV5-1, the J call TRBJ2-7; the match to TRBD1 covers 9 bases. Trimming at V came to 4 bases and at J to 2 bases, leaving 7 bases not matched to a gene. The CDR3 sequence is 15 residues long. CDR1 and CDR2 from the germline V gene are SGHRS and YFSETQ. The CDR3 spells CASSTRTGAAYEQYF. The CDR3 DNA reads TGCGCCAGCAGCACCCGGACAGGGGCGGCCTACGAGCAGTACTTC.

The chain carries TRBV19 and TRBJ1-4; a weak D match, TRBD1 (6 bases). The germline CDR1 and CDR2 sequences are LNHDA and SQIVND (reference sequence). V was cut by 3 bases and J by 3 bases, with 11 bases left in between. The CDR3 is 15 residues long. This chain's CDR3 is CASSILNRANEKLFF. DNA of the CDR3: TGTGCCAGTAGTATCTTGAACAGGGCTAATGAAAAACTGTTTTTT.

The chain recombines TRBV9 with TRBJ1-2; D unclear. CDR1 and CDR2 (germline): SGDLS, YYNGEE. The CDR3 is 13 amino acids. V lost 0 bases to trimming and J lost 4 bases, with 7 bases between them. The CDR3 nucleotides are TGTGCCAGCAGCGTAGGGCAGGCCTATGGCTACACCTTC. Protein sequence: CASSVGQAYGYTF.

The CDR3 region has the DNA TGCAGCGTCCCGGGACTAGCGGGATATGGTCATGAGCAGTTCTTC. Translated, it gives CSVPGLAGYGHEQFF. The chain couples TRBV29-1 to TRBJ2-1, with 13 positions matching TRBD2. This CDR3 is built from 15 residues. The germline V gene encodes CDR1 SQVTM and CDR2 ANQGSEA. J lost 8 bases, V lost 6 bases, and 10 bases had no gene match.

The chain employs TRBV28 and TRBJ1-2, with a weak D call TRBD1 (6 bases). This CDR3 is built from 13 residues. V was pared by 5 bases and J by 5 bases, with 12 bases between. Per germline, CDR1 MDHEN and CDR2 SYDVKM. The CDR3 nucleotides read TGTGCCAGCAGTCCAGGACAGCGGTATGGCTACACCTTC. This sequence encodes CASSPGQRYGYTF.

This chain uses TRBV6-6 with TRBJ1-3; D uncertain. There are 12 residues in the CDR3. Trimming shortened V by 6 bases and J by 8 bases, and 11 bases separated the two germline ends. The germline V gene encodes CDR1 MNHNY and CDR2 SVGAGI (reference sequence). The CDR3 region has the DNA TGTGCCAGCAGCCCCCCGAGGGACACCATATATTTT. It translates to CASSPPRDTIYF.

CDR3 residues: CAISEGVRDEQYF. CDR3 nucleotides: TGTGCCATCAGTGAAGGGGTCAGGGACGAGCAGTACTTC. This chain uses TRBV10-3 with TRBJ2-7; a weak D match, TRBD1 (5 bases). Germline V gene data show CDR1 as ENHRY and CDR2 as SYGVKD. V lost 3 bases to trimming and J lost 5 bases, with 11 bases between them. CDR3 length: 13 residues.

V and J are TRBV5-1 and TRBJ2-5; D is unclear. This CDR3 has 12 residues. Germline V gene sequence: CDR1 SGHRS, CDR2 YFSETQ. V lost 2 bases to trimming and J lost 5 bases, with 7 bases between them. The CDR3, as DNA: TGCGCCAGCAGCTTTCCCGGGGAGACCCAGTACTTC. Translating it yields CASSFPGETQYF.

The genes are TRBV6-6 and TRBJ2-1; 10 bases are shared with TRBD2. Germline V CDR1 and CDR2: MNHNY, SVGAGI (reference sequence). The CDR3 has 15 residues. J lost 4 bases, V lost 6 bases, and 6 bases had no gene match. CDR3 amino acids: CASSLGLAEYNEQFF. The CDR3, as DNA: TGTGCCAGCAGCCTAGGACTAGCGGAGTACAATGAGCAGTTCTTC.

This clone has only one observation. The gene calls are TRBV28 and TRBJ2-5, with a possible D match to TRBD2 (7 bases). The V gene lost 6 bases and the J gene lost 9 bases, with 14 bases spanning the gap. CDR1 is MDHEN and CDR2 is SYDVKM in the germline V gene. The CDR3 is 12 residues long. CDR3 bases: TGTGCCAGCAGAGAACAGGGAGGGGCCCAGTACTTC. Amino acids: CASREQGGAQYF.

V usage is TRBV28 and J usage is TRBJ1-2, with D possibly matching TRBD1 (5 bases). The germline V gene has CDR1 MDHEN and CDR2 SYDVKM. The germline V and J ends were trimmed by 5 bases and 5 bases, with 18 bases remaining between them. The CDR3 is made up of 15 amino acids. The CDR3 DNA follows: TGTGCCAGCAGTAACCCAACAAGACAGCCATATGGCTACACCTTC. It specifies CASSNPTRQPYGYTF.